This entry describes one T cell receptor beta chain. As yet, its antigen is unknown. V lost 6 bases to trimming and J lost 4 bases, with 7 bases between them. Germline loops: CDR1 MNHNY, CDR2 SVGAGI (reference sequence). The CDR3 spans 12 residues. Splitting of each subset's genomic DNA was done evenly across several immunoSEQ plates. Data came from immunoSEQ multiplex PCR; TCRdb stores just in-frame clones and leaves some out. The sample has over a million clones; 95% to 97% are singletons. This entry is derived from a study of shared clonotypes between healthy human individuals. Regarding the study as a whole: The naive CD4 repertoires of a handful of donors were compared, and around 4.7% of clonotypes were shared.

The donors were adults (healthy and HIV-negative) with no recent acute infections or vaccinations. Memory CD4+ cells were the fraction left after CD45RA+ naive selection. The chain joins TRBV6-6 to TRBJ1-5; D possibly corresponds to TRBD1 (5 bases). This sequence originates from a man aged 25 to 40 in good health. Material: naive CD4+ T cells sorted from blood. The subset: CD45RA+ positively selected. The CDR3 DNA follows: TGTGCCAGCAGACAGGAGAATCAGCCCCAGCATTTT. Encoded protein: CASRQENQPQHF.